Following are 28 T cell receptor beta chains from one sample sequenced in a study of shared clonotypes between healthy human individuals. Produced via immunoSEQ multiplex PCR; TCRdb's table is partial and in-frame only. The sample shows around 700,000 clones, 74% of them seen only once. Specimen: memory CD4+ T cells sorted from blood. Subset in this sample: CD45RA-negative fraction. Receptor source: a woman aged 30 to 39 in good health.

The chain carries TRBV2 and TRBJ2-1, with 7 bases lining up with TRBD2. This CDR3 has 14 amino acids. V gave up 8 bases and J gave up 0 bases; unmatched junction bases: 4. Germline CDR1 and CDR2: SNHLY and FYNNEI. The CDR3 nucleotides are TGTGCCAGCGGCGGGAGATTCTCCTACAATGAGCAGTTCTTC. Its translation: CASGGRFSYNEQFF.

The chain has TRBV19 and TRBJ2-7; D tentatively reads TRBD1 or TRBD2 (5 bases each). The V end was cut by 5 bases, the J end by 3 bases, with 11 bases between. This CDR3 contains 13 residues. CDR1 is LNHDA, CDR2 SQIVND, per germline (reference sequence). The CDR3 DNA follows: TGTGCCAGTAGTTTCGGGGCTGGCTACGAGCAGTACTTC. Its translation: CASSFGAGYEQYF.

J is TRBJ1-1 and V is TRBV6-5, with D perhaps matching TRBD1 (6 bases). CDR3 length: 13 amino acids. Germline V lookup: CDR1 MNHEY, CDR2 SVGAGI. Trimming took 2 bases from V and 10 from J, leaving 14 bases between them. In nucleotides, the CDR3 is TGTGCCAGCAGTTACCTCTCTCAGGGGCGAGCTTTCTTT. Residues: CASSYLSQGRAFF.

This clone was detected only a few times. The same CDR3 can be traced to other DNA sequences in this sample. This rearrangement joins TRBV5-1 to TRBJ2-7; no definite D call. Trimming left V 0 bases short and J 1 base short, with 8 bases between. Germline values: CDR1 SGHRS, CDR2 YFSETQ. The CDR3 spans 14 residues. Here the CDR3 DNA reads TGCGCCAGCAGCTTGGCGCCGCCATCCTACGAGCAGTACTTC. Residues: CASSLAPPSYEQYF.

The count of this clone is one. The rearrangement links TRBV7-2 to TRBJ1-1; weak D call: TRBD1 (6 bases). Looked up from germline, CDR1 is SGHTA and CDR2 is FQGNSA. V lost 7 bases and J lost 1, with 10 bases in between. The CDR3 covers 13 residues. Written as DNA, the CDR3 is TGTGCCAGCAACAAACAGGGGAACACTGAAGCTTTCTTT. This translates into CASNKQGNTEAFF.

The rearrangement uses TRBV4-2 and TRBJ2-7; TRBD2 aligns across 12 bases. The CDR3 totals 20 residues. V lost 0 bases to trimming and J lost 0 bases; unmatched junction nucleotides: 12. Germline V lookup: CDR1 LGHNA, CDR2 YNFKEQ. The CDR3 DNA follows: TGTGCCAGCAGCCAAGAGGGACTAGCGGGTTCCCGAGTTAGCTCCTACGAGCAGTACTTC. Protein sequence: CASSQEGLAGSRVSSYEQYF.

The chain is built from TRBV2 and TRBJ1-1; D is unresolved. Germline values: CDR1 SNHLY, CDR2 FYNNEI. This CDR3 is built from 14 residues. Trimming stripped 3 bases from V and 2 bases from J, with 10 bases between. CDR3 DNA: TGTGCCAGCAGTGAGTTACACCTTAACACTGAAGCTTTCTTT. Encoded protein: CASSELHLNTEAFF.

The chain is built from TRBV5-1 and TRBJ2-2; 7 nucleotides line up with TRBD2. The germline CDR1 and CDR2 sequences are SGHRS and YFSETQ. The CDR3 sequence is 17 residues long. The V gene end was trimmed by 0 bases and the J gene end by 3 bases; junction bases not matched to a gene: 8. The CDR3 reads CASSLAAASGYTGELFF. In DNA, the CDR3 is TGCGCCAGCAGCTTGGCCGCGGCTAGCGGATACACCGGGGAGCTGTTTTTT.

The V and J genes are TRBV27 and TRBJ2-6; 7 bases are a match to TRBD1. V shed 10 bases and J 0 bases; nucleotides not matched to a gene: 9. This CDR3 has 16 residues. Germline CDR1 and CDR2: MNHEY and SMNVEV (reference sequence). This CDR3 reads CATATGLTSGANVLTF. The DNA for the CDR3 is TGTGCCACGGCGACAGGGTTAACCTCTGGGGCCAACGTCCTGACTTTC.

This clone was detected a few times. The genes are TRBV2 and TRBJ2-3; D is perhaps TRBD2 (5 bases). Germline lookup yields CDR1 SNHLY and CDR2 FYNNEI. Trimming pared 4 bases from V and 4 bases from J, leaving 15 bases between. This CDR3 spans 15 amino acids. The CDR3 DNA reads TGTGCCAGCAGTGGGTTTAGCGCTGGGGCAGATACGCAGTATTTT. Translating it yields CASSGFSAGADTQYF.

This CDR3 is CASSQWAGTDPYEQYF. CDR3 bases: TGTGCCAGCAGCCAGTGGGCCGGGACGGACCCCTACGAGCAGTACTTC. V gene TRBV14 combines with J gene TRBJ2-7; D may correspond to TRBD1 or TRBD2 (5 bases each). CDR3 length equals 16 residues. Germline CDR1 reads SGHDN; CDR2 reads FVKESK. V was cut by 3 bases and J by 2 bases, with 17 bases left in between.

This chain uses TRBV9 with TRBJ2-1, with unresolved D. Trimming took off 0 bases at V and 5 bases at J, with 6 bases between the two ends. CDR3 length: 13 residues. Germline V gene lookup returns CDR1 SGDLS and CDR2 YYNGEE. CDR3 protein: CASSVDLNNEQFF. Here the CDR3 DNA reads TGTGCCAGCAGCGTAGACTTAAACAATGAGCAGTTCTTC. Together with reference TRBV9 and TRBJ2-1, the CDR3 gives the full variable domain: DSGVTQTPKHLITATGQRVTLRCSPRSGDLSVYWYQQSLDQGLQFLIQYYNGEERAKGNILERFSAQQFPDLHSELNLSSLELGDSALYFCASSVDLNNEQFFGPGTRLTVL.

The CDR3: CASTILRGGMNTEAFF. The CDR3 region has the DNA TGTGCCTCTACGATACTAAGGGGCGGAATGAACACTGAAGCTTTCTTT. The J gene is TRBJ1-1, the V gene TRBV30, with a tentative D call TRBD1 (5 bases). The germline V gene has CDR1 GTSNPN and CDR2 SVGIG (reference sequence). The CDR3 is 16 amino acids. V was trimmed by 7 bases and J by 0 bases, leaving 21 bases between them.

Here the CDR3 reads CASRPGLVSRYEQYF. The DNA for the CDR3 is TGTGCCAGCAGGCCGGGACTAGTTAGTAGGTACGAGCAGTACTTC. The chain has TRBV11-2 and TRBJ2-7; 8 nucleotides agree with TRBD2. This CDR3 has 15 amino acids. Germline CDR1 and CDR2: SGHAT and FQNNGV. The ends lost 6 bases at V and 4 bases at J; junction bases unmatched: 11.

This clone showed up just a few times. The genes are TRBV10-2 and TRBJ2-7, with 9 bases identical to TRBD2. This CDR3 has 14 amino acids. The junction had 3 bases not matched to a gene; V was cut back by 2 bases and J by 4 bases. CDR1 WSHSY and CDR2 SAAADI come from the germline V gene. The CDR3 sequence: CASSEAGGMYEQYF. In DNA, the CDR3 is TGCGCCAGCAGTGAGGCGGGAGGGATGTACGAGCAGTACTTC.

The chain joins TRBV7-2 to TRBJ2-2; D unresolved. V was shortened by 5 bases and J by 3 bases, with 10 bases between the two germline ends. Germline V gives CDR1 SGHTA, CDR2 FQGNSA. The CDR3 extends over 14 amino acids. The CDR3 DNA reads as TGTGCCAGCAGCCTGGCTGGGGACACCGGGGAGCTGTTTTTT. Its translation is CASSLAGDTGELFF.

The V gene is TRBV7-9, the J gene TRBJ1-4, with 7 bases fitting TRBD1. Germline CDR1 and CDR2: SEHNR and FQNEAQ (reference sequence). J was trimmed by 4 bases and V by 5 bases; bases with no gene match: 7. This CDR3 is built from 15 residues. Written as DNA, the CDR3 is TGTGCCAGCAGCGAAAGGGGGCAGATTAATGAAAAACTGTTTTTT. Protein sequence: CASSERGQINEKLFF.

This chain uses TRBV6-5 with TRBJ2-7; D not resolved. The CDR3 spans 14 residues. In germline, CDR1 is MNHEY, CDR2 SVGAGI. With 8 bases removed from V and 2 bases from J, the gap between germline ends came to 16 bases. CDR3 in DNA: TGTGCCAGCGATGATCGGGTCCGGGCCTACGAGCAGTACTTC. As protein: CASDDRVRAYEQYF.

The chain employs TRBV2 and TRBJ1-2, with 12 positions matching TRBD1. The CDR3 is 16 amino acids. The junction had 5 bases not matched to a gene; V was cut back by 4 bases and J by 2 bases. In germline, CDR1 is SNHLY, CDR2 FYNNEI. Here the CDR3 reads CASSVEGQGANYGYTF. The CDR3 nucleotides read TGTGCCAGCAGTGTGGAGGGACAGGGGGCGAACTATGGCTACACCTTC.

This chain connects TRBV6-6 to TRBJ1-2, with no clear D. This CDR3 is 13 amino acids long. Trimming shortened V by 5 bases and J by 7 bases, and 14 bases separated the two germline ends. The V gene's germline CDR1 is MNHNY and CDR2 SVGAGI (reference sequence). The CDR3 loop is CASSPGPGLGYTF. DNA for the CDR3: TGTGCCAGCAGTCCCGGACCGGGCCTTGGCTACACCTTC.

The gene calls are TRBV28 and TRBJ2-5; 9 bases align to TRBD2. The last part of the DNA fits TRBJ2-7 better; the J call may be wrong. The germline gives CDR1 MDHEN, CDR2 SYDVKM. This CDR3 has 16 residues. The CDR3 DNA sequence: TGTGCCAGCAGTTTCGAACTAGCGGGCTTCTCCTACGAGCAGTACTTC. It specifies CASSFELAGFSYEQYF.

V gene TRBV19 combines with J gene TRBJ1-2, with TRBD1 matching over 9 bases. CDR3 length: 14 residues. The germline CDR1 and CDR2 sequences are LNHDA and SQIVND (reference sequence). V dropped 3 bases and J dropped 4; count of bases not matched to a gene: 3. CDR3 in amino acids: CASSMAGQGYGYTF. DNA for the CDR3: TGTGCCAGTAGTATGGCGGGACAGGGCTATGGCTACACCTTC.

The chain is built from TRBV27 and TRBJ2-1, with unresolved D. V lost 7 bases to trimming and J lost 0 bases, with 13 bases between them. Germline V gives CDR1 MNHEY, CDR2 SMNVEV (reference sequence). The CDR3 is 15 residues long. CDR3 nucleotides: TGTGCCAGCAACCCGGACGCTCTCTCCTACAATGAGCAGTTCTTC. It is translated as CASNPDALSYNEQFF.

This clone turned up a few times. The rearrangement uses TRBV4-1 and TRBJ1-1, with no clear D. Germline-derived CDR1 and CDR2 are MGHRA and YSYEKL. CDR3 length: 16 amino acids. Between the trimmed V and J ends, which lost 0 bases and 1 base, there was a span of 12 bases. Written as DNA, the CDR3 is TGCGCCAGCAGCCAAGAGACGATAGGACCGAACACTGAAGCTTTCTTT. It yields the protein CASSQETIGPNTEAFF.

This rearrangement joins TRBV28 to TRBJ1-2, with D unresolved. CDR1 and CDR2 from the germline V gene are MDHEN and SYDVKM. There are 14 residues in the CDR3. With 3 bases removed from V and 5 bases from J, the gap between germline ends came to 13 bases. CDR3 amino acids: CASSFGVVDYGYTF. The CDR3 DNA is TGTGCCAGCAGTTTCGGGGTCGTGGATTATGGCTACACCTTC.

The chain couples TRBV27 to TRBJ2-7; D not resolved. Looked up from germline, CDR1 is MNHEY and CDR2 is SMNVEV (reference sequence). V was clipped by 11 bases and J by 3 bases, with 11 bases between them. This CDR3 contains 11 residues. For the CDR3, the DNA is TGTGCCGTTGGCCCGCGCTACGAGCAGTACTTC. It encodes CAVGPRYEQYF.

The chain couples TRBV5-4 to TRBJ2-3; no reliable D call. V was cut by 4 bases and J by 3 bases, with 18 bases left in between. There are 16 residues in the CDR3. Germline V lookup: CDR1 SGHNT, CDR2 YYREEE (reference sequence). The CDR3 is CASSPHIRRQTDTQYF. CDR3 sequence (DNA): TGTGCCAGCAGCCCCCATATCCGGCGGCAGACAGATACGCAGTATTTT.

This chain joins TRBV11-2 and TRBJ2-5; D is perhaps TRBD1 (6 bases). The V and J ends lost 5 bases and 3 bases respectively, with 16 bases between them. The CDR3 loop spans 15 amino acids. The V gene's germline CDR1 is SGHAT and CDR2 FQNNGV. CDR3 residues: CASSARGQFKETQYF. CDR3 DNA: TGTGCCAGCAGCGCCCGTGGACAGTTCAAAGAGACCCAGTACTTC.